Shown below are 28 T cell receptor beta chains from a single sample sequenced in a study of blood T cells in healthy people across ages. Together with a sample-barcoded 5' primer, a J-beta primer mix was included in a second PCR lasting about 6 to 12 cycles. TCRdb analysed the 5' RACE reads with MiXCR anew, one entry per CDR3 protein. This table holds almost 550,000 distinct CDR3 sequences, around 24% found once. This sample was shared with a second study, whose subject was T cells of mothers and their children.

The sequenced material came from blood. Receptors originate from a boy younger than 18 in good health.

As to this clonotype: One junction end disagrees with the germline gene, perhaps due to a read error. The genes are TRBV12-3 or TRBV12-4 and TRBJ2-4; D is undetermined. The length of the CDR3 is 13 residues. CDR3 protein: CASRGPIKNIQYF. As DNA, the CDR3 is TGTGCTAGCAGAGGACCTATAAAAAACATTCAGTACTTC.

The chain links TRBV13 to TRBJ1-2, with a possible D match to TRBD1 (5 bases). Germline CDR1 reads PRHDT; CDR2 reads FYEKMQ (reference sequence). The CDR3 contains 15 residues. V was clipped by 1 base and J by 2 bases, with 11 bases between them. The CDR3 bases are TGTGCCAGCAGCTTAGACACAGGAACGAACTATGGCTACACCTTC. Its translation: CASSLDTGTNYGYTF. Supplemented by reference TRBV13 and TRBJ1-2, the full variable domain reads AAGVIQSPRHLIKEKRETATLKCYPIPRHDTVYWYQQGPGQDPQFLISFYEKMQSDKGSIPDRFSAQQFSDYHSELNMSSLELGDSALYFCASSLDTGTNYGYTFGSGTRLTVV.

The rearrangement links TRBV29-1 to TRBJ2-5; 13 bases line up with TRBD2. The DNA end favors TRBJ2-7, so the J call may be wrong. This CDR3 contains 13 residues. Germline V gene data show CDR1 as SQVTM and CDR2 as ANQGSEA. CDR3 sequence: CSVKGLAGNEQYF. The CDR3 region has the DNA TGCAGTGTAAAGGGACTAGCGGGGAACGAGCAGTACTTC.

This clonotype has only one observation. The chain is built from TRBV29-1 and TRBJ2-3, with TRBD2 as a possible D gene (5 bases). The germline V gene encodes CDR1 SQVTM and CDR2 ANQGSEA. There are 12 residues in the CDR3. Trimming pared 0 bases from V and 12 bases from J, leaving 13 bases between. The chain's CDR3 is CSVEDITGYQYF. CDR3 in DNA: TGCAGCGTTGAAGATATCACGGGGTACCAGTATTTT.

About this clonotype: The junction and the germline gene differ at one end; a read error may be behind it. The chain joins TRBV20-1 to TRBJ2-4; 14 bases agree with TRBD2. The CDR3 has 20 residues. Germline V CDR1 and CDR2: DFQATT, SNEGSKA (reference sequence). The CDR3 sequence: CSAVGGLAGAPLLAKNIQHF. CDR3 DNA sequence: TGCAGTGCTGTGGGGGGACTAGCGGGGGCCCCTTTGCTAGCCAAAAACATTCAGCACTTC.

The chain combines TRBV28 with TRBJ2-7, with D perhaps matching TRBD1 or TRBD2 (5 bases each). The V end was cut by 5 bases, the J end by 3 bases, with 29 bases between. Germline CDR1 and CDR2: MDHEN and SYDVKM. There are 19 residues in the CDR3. CDR3 loop: CASSTTGALLYENFYEQYF. DNA for the CDR3: TGTGCCAGCAGTACAACCGGGGCCTTACTCTACGAAAACTTCTACGAGCAGTACTTC. The full variable domain, in which reference TRBV28 and TRBJ2-7 provide the parts outside the CDR3, is DVKVTQSSRYLVKRTGEKVFLECVQDMDHENMFWYRQDPGLGLRLIYFSYDVKMKEKGDIPEGYSVSREKKERFSLILESASTNQTSMYLCASSTTGALLYENFYEQYFGPGTRLTVT.

A few counts support this clonotype. V is TRBV7-2 and J is TRBJ2-5, with a tentative D call TRBD2 (6 bases). The J call is in doubt because the DNA end fits TRBJ2-1 better. The CDR3 spans 15 residues. Germline assignment: CDR1 SGHTA and CDR2 FQGNSA. The CDR3 here is CASSFTGGAYNEQFF. The CDR3 region has the DNA TGTGCCAGCAGCTTTACCGGGGGAGCCTACAATGAGCAGTTCTTC.

The sample holds a few counts of this clonotype. The chain is built from TRBV27 and TRBJ1-2; TRBD1 might be the D (6 bases). V dropped 2 bases and J dropped 8 bases, with 12 bases sitting between them. CDR1 is MNHEY and CDR2 is SMNVEV in the germline V gene (reference sequence). The CDR3 contains 13 residues. The CDR3 DNA reads TGTGCCAGCAGTTTAGCGGGGGCGAACGGCTACACCTTC. It is translated as CASSLAGANGYTF.

CDR3 nucleotide sequence: TGCAGTGCTAGAGGGGCCCCTAGCGGGAACCCCTACGAGCAGTACTTC. Its protein is CSARGAPSGNPYEQYF. The chain recombines TRBV20-1 with TRBJ2-7; 9 bases line up with TRBD2. The V and J ends lost 1 base and 2 bases, in that order; junction bases with no gene match: 9. This CDR3 contains 16 residues. Germline V gene data show CDR1 as DFQATT and CDR2 as SNEGSKA (reference sequence).

This clonotype has ten or more counts. The rearrangement links TRBV27 to TRBJ2-1, with TRBD2 as a possible D gene (6 bases). Germline assignment: CDR1 MNHEY and CDR2 SMNVEV (reference sequence). Trimming took off 5 bases at V and 1 base at J, with 24 bases between the two ends. This CDR3 has 19 residues. CDR3 sequence (DNA): TGTGCCAGCAGTCGCCTGAGTGGGAAAGGAGGGAGTTCCTACAATGAGCAGTTCTTC. As protein: CASSRLSGKGGSSYNEQFF.

V and J are TRBV20-1 and TRBJ2-7; 8 bases agree with TRBD2. Trimming cost V 0 bases and J 6 bases; bases outside gene matches: 7. There are 14 residues in the CDR3. Germline CDR1 is DFQATT and CDR2 is SNEGSKA (reference sequence). CDR3 residues: CSAREGPAGAEQYF. DNA of the CDR3: TGCAGTGCTAGAGAGGGCCCAGCGGGAGCCGAGCAGTACTTC.

The chain has TRBV7-8 and TRBJ1-5, with 8 bases fitting TRBD1. Germline V gene data show CDR1 as SGHVS and CDR2 as FQNEAQ. The length of the CDR3 is 15 residues. Germline trimming cut 8 bases from V and 5 bases from J; bases unmatched to any gene: 11. This CDR3 reads CASESGRGLYQPQHF. The CDR3, as DNA: TGTGCCAGCGAATCGGGCAGGGGGCTTTATCAGCCCCAGCATTTT. The complete variable domain, with remaining parts taken from reference TRBV7-8 and TRBJ1-5, reads GAGVSQSPRYKVAKRGQDVALRCDPISGHVSLFWYQQALGQGPEFLTYFQNEAQLDKSGLPSDRFFAERPEGSVSTLKIQRTQQEDSAVYLCASESGRGLYQPQHFGDGTRLSIL.

The V call is TRBV2, the J call TRBJ2-5; D is ambiguous. With the DNA end fitting TRBJ2-1 better, the J assignment may be wrong. Germline values: CDR1 SNHLY, CDR2 FYNNEI. The CDR3 runs to 13 residues. This CDR3 is CATNSLGVNEQFF. CDR3 sequence (DNA): TGTGCCACAAATAGCCTTGGGGTTAATGAGCAGTTCTTC.

This clonotype has a handful of counts. CDR3: CSAREKTQYF. For the CDR3, the DNA is TGCAGTGCTAGAGAAAAGACCCAGTACTTC. The V call is TRBV20-1, the J call TRBJ2-5, with D unresolved. Trimming shortened V by 0 bases and J by 6 bases, and 2 bases separated the two germline ends. Germline V gene lookup returns CDR1 DFQATT and CDR2 SNEGSKA (reference sequence). This CDR3 contains 10 residues.

This clonotype was seen more than once but under ten times. The chain has TRBV19 and TRBJ1-2, with D possibly matching TRBD1 (5 bases). Between the trimmed V and J ends, which lost 0 bases and 5 bases, there was a span of 16 bases. The germline V gene encodes CDR1 LNHDA and CDR2 SQIVND (reference sequence). There are 16 residues in the CDR3. The CDR3, as DNA: TGTGCCAGTAGTATAGATAGAGGTCGGGGACTTTATGGCTACACCTTC. Protein product: CASSIDRGRGLYGYTF.

The chain joins TRBV28 to TRBJ1-2, with TRBD1 as a possible D gene (6 bases). CDR3 length equals 15 residues. Per germline, CDR1 MDHEN and CDR2 SYDVKM. Trimming shortened V by 5 bases and J by 0 bases, and 13 bases separated the two germline ends. The CDR3 sequence is CASSSPGATNYGYTF. In DNA form, the CDR3 reads TGTGCCAGCAGTAGCCCAGGGGCAACTAACTATGGCTACACCTTC.

The chain combines TRBV6-4 with TRBJ1-6; TRBD1 aligns across 7 bases. The V gene's germline CDR1 is MRHNA and CDR2 SNTAGT. The CDR3 contains 14 residues. With 6 bases clipped from V and 6 bases from J, the junction kept 5 bases outside the gene matches. The CDR3 bases are TGTGCCAGCAGCCTCCGGGACAGTAATTCACCCCTCCACTTT. It is translated as CASSLRDSNSPLHF.

The V gene is TRBV7-6, the J gene TRBJ1-1; 7 bases are shared with TRBD1. V shed 5 bases and J 1 base; nucleotides not matched to a gene: 10. The germline CDR1 and CDR2 sequences are SGHVS and FNYEAQ. There are 16 residues in the CDR3. The CDR3 spells CASSLRGGEGNTEAFF. As DNA, the CDR3 is TGTGCCAGCAGCCTCAGGGGGGGAGAGGGGAACACTGAAGCTTTCTTT.

J is TRBJ1-5 and V is TRBV12-3 or TRBV12-4; D is unresolved. Trimming shortened V by 5 bases and J by 11 bases, and 19 bases separated the two germline ends. This CDR3 has 14 residues. CDR3 amino acids: CASSPRTAGFTQHF. The CDR3, as DNA: TGTGCCAGCAGTCCCCGGACGGCCGGTTTTACCCAGCATTTT.

This clonotype showed up just a few times. This rearrangement joins TRBV12-3 or TRBV12-4 to TRBJ2-3; 7 bases fit TRBD2. This CDR3 is built from 14 residues. Germline trimming cut 3 bases from V and 4 bases from J; bases unmatched to any gene: 4. The CDR3 loop reads CASSLGRAPDTQYF. The CDR3 DNA sequence: TGTGCCAGCAGTTTGGGGAGGGCCCCAGATACGCAGTATTTT.

This clonotype has just a few counts. The genes are TRBV6-5 and TRBJ1-6; D gene unclear. V was clipped by 6 bases and J by 5 bases, with 11 bases between them. CDR3 length: 14 residues. Germline V gene sequence: CDR1 MNHEY, CDR2 SVGAGI. The DNA of the CDR3 is TGTGCCAGCAGGGCGTGGGCGGATAATTCACCCCTCCACTTT. This sequence encodes CASRAWADNSPLHF.

This clonotype turned up a few times. J is TRBJ2-1 and V is TRBV7-2; maybe TRBD2 (5 bases). This CDR3 region has 17 residues. Germline-derived CDR1 and CDR2 are SGHTA and FQGNSA. Trimming left V 6 bases short and J 0 bases short, with 18 bases between. CDR3 residues: CASRSAPGSVSYNEQFF. The CDR3 DNA is TGTGCCAGCAGATCAGCCCCGGGTAGCGTCTCCTACAATGAGCAGTTCTTC. Drawing the rest from reference TRBV7-2 and TRBJ2-1, the complete variable domain is GAGVSQSPSNKVTEKGKDVELRCDPISGHTALYWYRQSLGQGLEFLIYFQGNSAPDKSGLPSDRFSAERTGGSVSTLTIQRTQQEDSAVYLCASRSAPGSVSYNEQFFGPGTRLTVL.

This clonotype showed up just a few times. The V gene is TRBV20-1, the J gene TRBJ2-7; TRBD2 aligns across 7 bases. The V gene's germline CDR1 is DFQATT and CDR2 SNEGSKA (reference sequence). The junction had 11 bases not matched to a gene; V was cut back by 3 bases and J by 6 bases. The CDR3 totals 14 residues. CDR3: CSASREAGMGEQYF. Written as DNA, the CDR3 is TGCAGTGCTAGCCGGGAAGCGGGAATGGGCGAGCAGTACTTC.

This clonotype has more than one count but fewer than ten. The rearrangement links TRBV7-2 to TRBJ2-1; a possible D gene is TRBD2 (6 bases). Germline-derived CDR1 and CDR2 are SGHTA and FQGNSA. This CDR3 region has 15 residues. V gave up 4 bases and J gave up 4 bases, with 14 bases separating them. Here the CDR3 reads CASSSLEGGYNEQFF. CDR3 nucleotides: TGTGCCAGCAGCTCCCTCGAGGGAGGTTACAATGAGCAGTTCTTC.

The chain couples TRBV28 to TRBJ2-5, with TRBD1 matching over 9 bases. The DNA matches TRBJ2-7 better at its end, which makes the J call doubtful. Germline CDR1 is MDHEN and CDR2 is SYDVKM. The CDR3 is 17 amino acids. CDR3 nucleotides: TGTGCCAGCAGACCCAGGCGGTGGGGACAGGGTGCCTACGAGCAGTACTTC. Translation: CASRPRRWGQGAYEQYF.

In this sample, this clonotype turned up a few times. The rearrangement uses TRBV29-1 and TRBJ2-7; 7 nucleotides match TRBD1. Germline V gene lookup returns CDR1 SQVTM and CDR2 ANQGSEA. This CDR3 has 12 residues. V gave up 6 bases and J gave up 2 bases; unmatched junction bases: 4. The CDR3, as DNA: TGCAGCGTAGAGACAGGGACCTACGAGCAGTACTTC. Translation gives CSVETGTYEQYF.

This chain's CDR3 is CASSEAVAGGRHEQYF. In DNA form, the CDR3 reads TGTGCCAGCAGTGAAGCGGTGGCAGGGGGTAGGCACGAGCAGTACTTC. V usage is TRBV6-1 and J usage is TRBJ2-7, with 7 bases lining up with TRBD1. The junction had 10 bases not matched to a gene; V was cut back by 0 bases and J by 5 bases. Germline lookup yields CDR1 MNHNS and CDR2 SASEGT. The CDR3 length is 16 residues.

This clonotype was seen only a few times. This chain links TRBV7-9 with TRBJ1-2; TRBD1 is a possible D gene (6 bases). With 1 base removed from V and 5 bases from J, the gap between germline ends came to 11 bases. The CDR3 runs 14 residues. The V gene's germline CDR1 is SEHNR and CDR2 FQNEAQ (reference sequence). The CDR3 protein is CASSLVGGDYGYTF. CDR3 coding DNA: TGTGCCAGCAGCTTAGTGGGGGGCGATTATGGCTACACCTTC.